The present TCR beta chain was sequenced within a study of tumor-infiltrating lymphocytes in glioblastoma multiforme. Points from the study as a whole: No surface-marker sorting into functional T cell subtypes was done. TCR plus mutation findings rest on a single glioblastoma patient.

The CDR3 is made up of 15 amino acids. CDR1 SGHAT and CDR2 FQNNGV come from the germline V gene. TCR beta libraries were built from RNA through three nested multiplex PCR rounds using modified ARM-PCR. TCRB-specific cDNA synthesis used around 0.5 ug of total RNA. Unique molecular identifiers were not described for the libraries. MiXCR, run by TCRdb on the multiplex PCR reads, gives a single entry per CDR3 protein. This table holds around 15,000 distinct CDR3 sequences, roughly 73% found once. Concerning this clonotype itself: What it binds is unknown. Germline is not matched at one junction end, which may reflect a read error.

Sequencing used brain tumor tissue. The chain is built from TRBV11-2 and TRBJ2-7, with unresolved D. This clonotype was obtained from a male donor with glioblastoma. CDR3 nucleotides: TGTGCCAGCAGCTCAATACACAATACTGGGTACGAGCATTACTTC. This sequence encodes CASSSIHNTGYEHYF.